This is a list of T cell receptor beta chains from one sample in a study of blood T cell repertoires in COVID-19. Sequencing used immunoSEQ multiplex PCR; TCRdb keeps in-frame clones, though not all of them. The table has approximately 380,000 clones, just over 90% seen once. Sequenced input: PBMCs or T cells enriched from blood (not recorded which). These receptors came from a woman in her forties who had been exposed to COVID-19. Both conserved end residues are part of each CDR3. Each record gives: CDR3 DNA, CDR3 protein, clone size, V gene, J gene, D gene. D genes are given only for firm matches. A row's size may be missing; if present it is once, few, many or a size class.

TGTGCCAGCAGCCGGGGACACCCCTATGGCTACACCTTC	CASSRGHPYGYTF	few	TRBV7-9	TRBJ1-2	-
TGCGCCAGCAGCCAGACGCGGGGGACTAGCTATGGATTGGACACCGGGGAGCTGTTTTTT	CASSQTRGTSYGLDTGELFF	-	TRBV4-3	TRBJ2-2	TRBD2
TGTGCCAGTAGTATGAAGGGGCAGGGCACTGAAGCTTTCTTT	CASSMKGQGTEAFF	-	TRBV19	TRBJ1-1	-
TGTGCCAGTAGTCCTCGGACAGAGAACACTGAAGCTTTCTTT	CASSPRTENTEAFF	-	TRBV19	TRBJ1-1	-
TGTGCCAGCAGTTTTGAGGCCGGGGAGCTGTTTTTT	CASSFEAGELFF	-	TRBV27	TRBJ2-2	-
TGCGCCAGCAGCTTGCAGGGGGCGCAGGGTGAAAAACTGTTTTTT	CASSLQGAQGEKLFF	-	TRBV5-1	TRBJ1-4	TRBD1
TGTGCCAGCAGCGTCAGAATAGGACAGGTTATGAACACTGAAGCTTTCTTT	CASSVRIGQVMNTEAFF	-	TRBV5-5	TRBJ1-1	TRBD1
TGTGCCAGCAGCCAAGATGGGGACAGGGGTGAAAAACTGTTTTTT	CASSQDGDRGEKLFF	few	TRBV3-1/TRBV3-2	TRBJ1-4	TRBD1
TGTGCCAGCAGCCCTGACAGGGGTAATTCACCCCTCCACTTT	CASSPDRGNSPLHF	-	TRBV27	TRBJ1-6	TRBD1
TGCGCCAGCAGTGCGGGGAACAGAGGGTCCGAGCAGTACTTC	CASSAGNRGSEQYF	-	TRBV5-1	TRBJ2-7	-
TGTGCCAGCAGTGAACCGGTCGTAGCGGGAAGGTTCTTC	CASSEPVVAGRFF	-	TRBV2	TRBJ2-1	TRBD2
TGTGCCAGCAGCTGGGGGACAAAGATGAACACTGAAGCTTTCTTT	CASSWGTKMNTEAFF	-	TRBV7-9	TRBJ1-1	-
TGTGCCAGCAGTCAAAAGAGGGTGCAGAGGTGGGACACTGAAGCTTTCTTT	CASSQKRVQRWDTEAFF	-	TRBV5-8	TRBJ1-1	-
TGTGCCAGCAGTTTAGGTGGAGGGACTAATGGCTACACCTTC	CASSLGGGTNGYTF	-	TRBV28	TRBJ1-2	-
TGTGCCATCAGTGGGGGGATCGACAGGACTGAAGCTTTCTTT	CAISGGIDRTEAFF	-	TRBV10-3	TRBJ1-1	-
TGCGCCAGCAGCCGCCACGCGACAGGGGGCCTAGGATATTCACCCCTCCACTTT	CASSRHATGGLGYSPLHF	-	TRBV4-3	TRBJ1-6	TRBD1
TGTGCCAGCAGCCTAACCCCGGGAGGAGAGACCCAGTACTTC	CASSLTPGGETQYF	-	TRBV7-2	TRBJ2-5	TRBD2
TGTGCCTGGAGTGTAGCGGGGGGGCGACAGCCCCAGCATTTT	CAWSVAGGRQPQHF	-	TRBV30	TRBJ1-5	-
TGCGCCAGCAGTGAGTCGACTCGGCAGGGTACCACTGAAGCTTTCTTT	CASSESTRQGTTEAFF	-	TRBV10-2	TRBJ1-1	-
TGTGCCAGCAGCATTAGGATGGGCACGCGCAATGAAAAACTGTTTTTT	CASSIRMGTRNEKLFF	-	TRBV7-9	TRBJ1-4	-
TGTGCCTGGAAGGTCTCTTCGGGGGGCTACACCTTC	CAWKVSSGGYTF	once	TRBV30	TRBJ1-2	-
TGTGCCAGCACGGCAAGGGGATCACCCCTCCACTTT	CASTARGSPLHF	-	TRBV2	TRBJ1-6	-
TGTGCCAGCAGCCGAGGGGGGACTAGCGGGGACCCTCGTACGCAGTATTTT	CASSRGGTSGDPRTQYF	-	TRBV5-4	TRBJ2-3	TRBD2
TGTGCCAGTAGCCGCTGGGGGACCGGGGGTCAAGAGACCCAGTACTTC	CASSRWGTGGQETQYF	-	TRBV19	TRBJ2-5	-
TGTGCCAGCAGCCTCCCGGGAGGTAACTATGGCTACACCTTC	CASSLPGGNYGYTF	-	TRBV11-3	TRBJ1-2	-
TGCGCCAGCACTAAAACAGGGAGCTCTGGAAACACCATATATTTT	CASTKTGSSGNTIYF	-	TRBV5-1	TRBJ1-3	-
TGTGCCAGCAGCTTGGCCGTCGGAGTCAATGAGCAGTTCTTC	CASSLAVGVNEQFF	-	TRBV5-4	TRBJ2-1	-
TGTGCCACCAGCAGGGGGACAGGACCTAATGAAAAACTGTTTTTT	CATSRGTGPNEKLFF	-	TRBV15	TRBJ1-4	TRBD1
TGTGCCAGCGGAGTAACAGGAAAGAATGAAAAACTGTTTTTT	CASGVTGKNEKLFF	-	TRBV6-5	TRBJ1-4	-
TGCGCCAGCAGACAGGGGGAATATGGCTACACCTTC	CASRQGEYGYTF	-	TRBV5-1	TRBJ1-2	TRBD1
TGCAGCGCCCGGGACAGGCTGAACACTGAAGCTTTCTTT	CSARDRLNTEAFF	-	TRBV29-1	TRBJ1-1	TRBD1
TGTGCCAGCAGTGAAATGCTCCTGGGGAGGTCACCCCTCCACTTT	CASSEMLLGRSPLHF	-	TRBV2	TRBJ1-6	-
TGCGCCAGCAGCTTGTGGGGGCCGCAAGCCTACGAGCAGTACTTC	CASSLWGPQAYEQYF	-	TRBV5-1	TRBJ2-7	-
TGTGCCAGCAGCTTACCCCCCCTCCCTAGCGGGGCGCGCGAGCAGTACTTC	CASSLPPLPSGAREQYF	-	TRBV7-9	TRBJ2-7	TRBD2
TGTGCCAGCAGCCGAGTTGCGGGAATAACGAACACTGAAGCTTTCTTT	CASSRVAGITNTEAFF	-	TRBV7-3	TRBJ1-1	-
TGTGCCAGCAGTGGCCGGGACAGGAACACTGAAGCTTTCTTT	CASSGRDRNTEAFF	once	TRBV27	TRBJ1-1	TRBD1
TGTGCCAGCAGCTTATCAAGGACAGGGGACTCCTACGAGCAGTACTTC	CASSLSRTGDSYEQYF	-	TRBV13	TRBJ2-7	TRBD1
TGTGCCAGCAGCTCCCCCAGGACACTGGCCACTGAAGCTTTCTTT	CASSSPRTLATEAFF	-	TRBV5-8	TRBJ1-1	-
TGTGCCAGTAGCCCAGGAAATACCGCTTTCTTT	CASSPGNTAFF	-	TRBV19	TRBJ1-1	-
TGCGCCAGCAGTGATGCTAGCGCCTACAATGAGCAGTTCTTC	CASSDASAYNEQFF	once	TRBV10-1	TRBJ2-1	-
TGTGCCAGCAGCGCGGGACTAGCGGGAGAATGGGGGGAGACCCAGTACTTC	CASSAGLAGEWGETQYF	-	TRBV7-9	TRBJ2-5	TRBD2